The clone carrying this TCR beta chain was counted between two and nine times. The sample belongs to a study of graft-versus-host responses after intestinal transplantation. Turning to the study itself: Recipients got multivisceral, liver-intestinal, or isolated intestinal transplants.

The germline CDR1 and CDR2 sequences are SGHNT and YENEEA. V was clipped by 0 bases and J by 1 base, with 9 bases between them. The CDR3 runs 15 residues. Sequencing used immunoSEQ multiplex PCR; TCRdb keeps in-frame clones, though not all of them. The sample contains about 15,000 clones, 33% of which appear only once. The TCR was taken from a human patient who received an intestinal transplant. The sequencing here drew on alloreactive CD4+ T cells from a mixed lymphocyte reaction culture, taken before intestinal transplant. Subset of the sample: CFSE-low proliferating T cells sorted from roughly six-day pre-transplant mixed lymphocyte reaction (GvH or HvG direction). The genes are TRBV11-3 and TRBJ2-5, with unresolved D. CDR3 sequence reads: CASSLERLPQETQYF. CDR3 DNA: TGTGCCAGCAGCTTAGAAAGACTTCCCCAAGAGACCCAGTACTTC.